This note documents a single T cell receptor beta chain sequence. V lost 2 bases to trimming and J lost 3 bases; unmatched junction nucleotides: 10. The CDR3 is made up of 16 amino acids. CDR1 MDHEN and CDR2 SYDVKM come from the germline V gene. Clones were sequenced by immunoSEQ multiplex PCR, and TCRdb holds only the in-frame ones, with some missing. The table lists over 110,000 clones, 70% to 90% of them singletons. The entry originates in a study of Ad26.COV2.S vaccination and SARS-CoV-2 variants. The TCR originated in a human donor who had recovered from COVID-19. This rearrangement joins TRBV28 to TRBJ2-7, with TRBD1 identical over 7 bases. This specimen consisted of peripheral blood, obtained after recovery from COVID-19. CDR3 sequence: CASSLLRLGQYYEQYF. CDR3 nucleotide sequence: TGTGCCAGCAGTTTACTCAGACTGGGACAGTACTACGAGCAGTACTTC.